Listed below are T cell receptor beta chains from one sample, sequenced in a study of blood T cell repertoires in COVID-19. Data came from immunoSEQ multiplex PCR; TCRdb stores just in-frame clones and leaves some out. The sample records about 170,000 clones, under 85% being singletons. Sequenced: peripheral blood. The receptors stem from a man aged 55 to 69 who had recovered from COVID-19. The CDR3 runs from the conserved cysteine through the conserved F or W. A D gene is named only where the DNA matches it firmly. Only part of the rows carry a size: once, few, many, or a class if the clone is expanded.

TRBJ2-7 | NA | TRBV14 | NA | CASSQVPGSSYEQYF | TGTGCCAGCAGCCAAGTTCCGGGGAGCTCCTACGAGCAGTACTTC
TRBJ1-1 | NA | TRBV5-4 | TRBD1 | CASGDRDRVDTEAFF | TGTGCCAGCGGCGACCGGGACAGGGTGGACACTGAAGCTTTCTTT
TRBJ2-3 | NA | TRBV5-4 | TRBD2 | CASSYTGGAADTQYF | TGTGCCAGCAGCTATACCGGGGGGGCCGCAGATACGCAGTATTTT
TRBJ1-4 | NA | TRBV6-5 | NA | CASSYSANLDSRELFF | TGTGCCAGCAGTTACTCGGCCAATCTGGACAGTAGGGAACTGTTTTTT
TRBJ2-3 | NA | TRBV6-5 | TRBD2 | CASSYSTSGTDTQYF | TGTGCCAGCAGTTACTCGACTAGCGGCACAGATACGCAGTATTTT
TRBJ2-1 | NA | TRBV19 | NA | CASSIMDGRRGLRDNEQFF | TGTGCCAGTAGTATAATGGATGGCAGAAGAGGGTTGAGGGACAATGAGCAGTTCTTC
TRBJ1-6 | NA | TRBV7-3 | NA | CASSPVGARNSPLHF | TGTGCCAGCAGCCCCGTGGGGGCACGGAATTCACCCCTCCACTTT
TRBJ2-1 | NA | TRBV4-2 | TRBD2 | CASSQGSGGLTNEQFF | TGTGCCAGCAGCCAAGGAAGCGGGGGGTTGACCAATGAGCAGTTCTTC
TRBJ1-2 | NA | TRBV12-3/TRBV12-4 | TRBD1 | CALRDSPYLGYTF | TGTGCCCTCAGGGACAGCCCCTATCTTGGCTACACCTTC
TRBJ1-6 | NA | TRBV7-6 | TRBD1 | CASSLGGTGGSPLHF | TGTGCCAGCAGCTTAGGTGGGACAGGGGGATCACCCCTCCACTTT
TRBJ1-2 | NA | TRBV6-2/TRBV6-3 | NA | CASSYKASSSGGYTF | TGTGCCAGCAGTTACAAGGCCTCTTCTAGCGGGGGCTACACCTTC
TRBJ1-4 | NA | TRBV5-1 | NA | CATLRGNEKLFF | TGCGCCACCCTTCGGGGGAATGAAAAACTGTTTTTT
TRBJ2-2 | once | TRBV3-1/TRBV3-2 | NA | CASSQISYTGELFF | TGTGCCAGCAGCCAAATCAGTTACACCGGGGAGCTGTTTTTT
TRBJ1-4 | NA | TRBV6-5 | NA | CASREGGDNEKLFF | TGTGCCAGCAGGGAGGGCGGAGATAATGAAAAACTGTTTTTT
TRBJ2-3 | NA | TRBV19 | TRBD2 | CASRLSGGTDTQYF | TGTGCCAGTAGGCTCAGCGGGGGCACAGATACGCAGTATTTT
TRBJ2-2 | few | TRBV24-1 | NA | CATSDPGYPGTGELFF | TGTGCCACCAGTGACCCCGGATATCCGGGCACCGGGGAGCTGTTTTTT
TRBJ2-2 | NA | TRBV5-4 | NA | CASSLVGRATGELFF | TGTGCCAGCAGCTTGGTTGGCAGGGCGACCGGGGAGCTGTTTTTT
TRBJ1-2 | NA | TRBV2 | NA | CASPSWEVNYGYTF | TGTGCCAGCCCTTCCTGGGAGGTGAACTATGGCTACACCTTC
TRBJ2-7 | NA | TRBV6-2/TRBV6-3 | TRBD2 | CASSYSETSGGRVSYEQYF | TGTGCCAGCAGTTACTCGGAGACTAGCGGGGGGAGGGTGTCCTACGAGCAGTACTTC
TRBJ2-3 | NA | TRBV6-1 | TRBD2 | CASSERGADTQYF | TGTGCCAGCAGTGAACGGGGGGCAGATACGCAGTATTTT
TRBJ2-5 | once | TRBV30 | TRBD2 | CAWSSSGGAFGYSSQETQYF | TGTGCCTGGAGTTCTAGCGGGGGGGCCTTTGGTTATAGTTCCCAAGAGACCCAGTACTTC
TRBJ2-3 | NA | TRBV7-9 | TRBD1 | CASSLEQGADTQYF | TGTGCCAGCAGCTTAGAGCAGGGGGCAGATACGCAGTATTTT
TRBJ2-3 | NA | TRBV15 | TRBD1 | CATSRVTGGTDTQYF | TGTGCCACCAGCAGAGTGACAGGGGGCACAGATACGCAGTATTTT
TRBJ2-1 | NA | TRBV11-1 | TRBD2 | CASSLVALADYNEQFF | TGTGCCAGCAGCTTAGTAGCACTAGCGGACTACAATGAGCAGTTCTTC